In its sample, the clone carrying this TCR beta chain was seen a few times. Its antigen is unidentified. These data come from a study of OX40 agonist ivuxolimab in advanced cancers. Whole-study context: Patients treated during dose escalation were battling hepatocellular carcinoma, melanoma, renal cell or head and neck cancer.

The method was immunoSEQ multiplex PCR; TCRdb's version includes in-frame clones alone and lacks a portion of them. The top ten hold under 30% of the sample, which has 40,000 to 55,000 clones, around 84% seen once. Looked up from germline, CDR1 is MNHEY and CDR2 is SMNVEV (reference sequence). This CDR3 region has 14 residues. Trimming removed 1 base at V and 7 bases at J, with 13 bases between. Findings and limits, study-wide: Among the lowest peripheral clonal expansion occurred in 0.1-3.0 mg/kg partial responders. At 0.1 to 3.0 mg/kg, clonal expansion of CD4+ and CD8+ blood T cells had occurred by week 6. Antigen specificity remained undetermined for the expanded peripheral T cells.

The receptor comes from an adult with an advanced solid tumor such as melanoma, head and neck, liver or kidney cancer. The starting material was CD4+ or CD8+ T cells sorted from blood, obtained in a trial of the OX40 agonist ivuxolimab. The chain links TRBV27 to TRBJ1-1, with no clear D. Here the CDR3 DNA reads TGTGCCAGCAGTTTATTATCCAGAGAGGGTGAAGCTTTCTTT. Residues: CASSLLSREGEAFF.